The source of this T cell receptor (beta chain) is a study of blood T cell repertoires in COVID-19. V shed 2 bases and J shed 0 bases, with 9 bases lying between them. The length of the CDR3 is 15 residues. Germline CDR1 SGDLS, CDR2 YYNGEE. Data came from immunoSEQ multiplex PCR; TCRdb stores just in-frame clones and leaves some out. The table records approximately 500,000 clones, 85% to 90% of them present only once. This chain joins TRBV9 and TRBJ1-5; D not resolved. Sequences were obtained from PBMCs or T cells enriched from blood (not recorded which). The receptor's source is a woman between 35 and 50 years old who had recovered from COVID-19. The CDR3 coding sequence is TGTGCCAGCAGCGTTGGAGGGTATAGCAATCAGCCCCAGCATTTT. Translation gives CASSVGGYSNQPQHF.